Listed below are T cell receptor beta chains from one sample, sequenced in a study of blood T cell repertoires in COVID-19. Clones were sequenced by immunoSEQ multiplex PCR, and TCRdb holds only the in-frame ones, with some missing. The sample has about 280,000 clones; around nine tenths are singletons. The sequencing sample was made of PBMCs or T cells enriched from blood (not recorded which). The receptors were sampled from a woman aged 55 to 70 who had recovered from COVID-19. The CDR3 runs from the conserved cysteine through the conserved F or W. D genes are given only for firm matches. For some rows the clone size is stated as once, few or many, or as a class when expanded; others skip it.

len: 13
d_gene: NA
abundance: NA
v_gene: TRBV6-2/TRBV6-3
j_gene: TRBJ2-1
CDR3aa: CASSYLASNEQFF
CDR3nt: TGTGCCAGCAGTTATCTGGCTAGCAATGAGCAGTTCTTC

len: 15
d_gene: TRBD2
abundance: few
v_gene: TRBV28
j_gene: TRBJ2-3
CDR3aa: CASTRGERERNTQYF
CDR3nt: TGTGCCAGCACGCGAGGAGAGCGGGAGCGCAATACGCAGTATTTT

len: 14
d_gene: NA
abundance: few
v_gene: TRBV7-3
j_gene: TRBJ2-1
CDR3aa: CASSLMAVNNEQFF
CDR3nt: TGTGCCAGCAGCTTAATGGCCGTAAACAATGAGCAGTTCTTC

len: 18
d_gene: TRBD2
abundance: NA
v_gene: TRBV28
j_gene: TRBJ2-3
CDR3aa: CASSLGLAGGESTDTQYF
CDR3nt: TGTGCCAGCAGTTTAGGGCTAGCGGGAGGTGAGAGCACAGATACGCAGTATTTT

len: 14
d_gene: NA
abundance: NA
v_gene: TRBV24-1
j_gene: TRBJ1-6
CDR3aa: CATSDKQRNSPLHF
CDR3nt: TGTGCCACCAGTGATAAACAGCGGAATTCACCCCTCCACTTT

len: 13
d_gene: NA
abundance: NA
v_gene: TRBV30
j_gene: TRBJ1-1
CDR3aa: CAWERGVHTEAFF
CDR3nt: TGTGCCTGGGAAAGGGGCGTTCACACTGAAGCTTTCTTT

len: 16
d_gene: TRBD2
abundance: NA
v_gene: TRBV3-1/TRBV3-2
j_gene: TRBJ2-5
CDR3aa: CASSQQFGGVLETQYF
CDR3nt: TGTGCCAGCAGCCAACAGTTTGGGGGGGTTCTCGAGACCCAGTACTTC

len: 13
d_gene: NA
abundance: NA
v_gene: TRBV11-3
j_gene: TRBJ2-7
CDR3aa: CASSFSGGYEQYF
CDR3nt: TGTGCCAGCAGCTTTTCCGGGGGCTACGAGCAGTACTTC

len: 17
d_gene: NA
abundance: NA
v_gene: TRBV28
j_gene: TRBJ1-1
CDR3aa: CASRGSGVWRESTEAFF
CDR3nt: TGTGCCAGCAGGGGGTCAGGTGTGTGGAGGGAAAGCACTGAAGCTTTCTTT

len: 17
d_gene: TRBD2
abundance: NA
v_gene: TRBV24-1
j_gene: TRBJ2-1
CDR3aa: CATSELPREDGDNEQFF
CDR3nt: TGTGCCACCAGTGAGTTACCCCGGGAGGACGGAGACAATGAGCAGTTCTTC

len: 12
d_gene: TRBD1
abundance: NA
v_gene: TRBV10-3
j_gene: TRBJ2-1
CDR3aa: CAIRTGGNEQFF
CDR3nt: TGTGCCATCAGGACAGGGGGCAATGAGCAGTTCTTC

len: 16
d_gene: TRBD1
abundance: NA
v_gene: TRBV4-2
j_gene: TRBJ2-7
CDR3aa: CASSQAENRGSYEQYF
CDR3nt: TGTGCCAGCAGCCAAGCGGAGAACAGGGGCTCCTACGAGCAGTACTTC

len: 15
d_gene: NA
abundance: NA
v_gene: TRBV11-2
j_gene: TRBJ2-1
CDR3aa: CASSFIPSSYNEQFF
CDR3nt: TGTGCCAGCAGCTTTATCCCGAGCTCCTACAATGAGCAGTTCTTC

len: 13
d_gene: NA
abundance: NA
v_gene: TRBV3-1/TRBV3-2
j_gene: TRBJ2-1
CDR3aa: CASSQAGYNEQFF
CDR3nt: TGTGCCAGCAGCCAAGCGGGGTACAATGAGCAGTTCTTC

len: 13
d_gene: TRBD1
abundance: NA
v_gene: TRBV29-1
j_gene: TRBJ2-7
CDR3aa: CSVGTGTTYEQYF
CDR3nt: TGCAGCGTTGGGACAGGGACAACCTACGAGCAGTACTTC

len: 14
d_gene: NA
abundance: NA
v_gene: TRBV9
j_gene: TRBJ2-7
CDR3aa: CASSPLRVTNEQYF
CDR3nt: TGTGCCAGCAGCCCTCTCAGGGTCACCAACGAGCAGTACTTC

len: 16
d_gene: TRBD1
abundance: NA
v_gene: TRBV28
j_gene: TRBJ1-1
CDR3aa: CASSGGFWRLNTEAFF
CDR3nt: TGTGCCAGCTCAGGGGGCTTTTGGCGTTTGAACACTGAAGCTTTCTTT

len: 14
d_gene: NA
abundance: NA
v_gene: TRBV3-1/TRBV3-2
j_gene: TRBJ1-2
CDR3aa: CASSQTGVFGGYTF
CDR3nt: TGTGCCAGCAGCCAAACGGGGGTCTTCGGTGGCTACACCTTC

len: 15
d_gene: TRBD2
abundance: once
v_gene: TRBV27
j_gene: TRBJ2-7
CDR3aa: CASSLLAGSSYEQYF
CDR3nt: TGTGCCAGCAGCCTACTAGCGGGCAGCTCCTACGAGCAGTACTTC

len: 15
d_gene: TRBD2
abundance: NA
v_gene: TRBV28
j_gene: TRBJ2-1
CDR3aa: CASSSGTSGRAEQFF
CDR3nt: TGTGCCAGCAGTTCCGGGACTAGCGGGAGGGCGGAGCAGTTCTTC

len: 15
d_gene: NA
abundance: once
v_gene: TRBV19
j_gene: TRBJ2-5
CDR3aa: CASSTLGSALGTQYF
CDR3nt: TGTGCCAGTAGTACGCTGGGCAGTGCACTGGGTACCCAGTACTTC

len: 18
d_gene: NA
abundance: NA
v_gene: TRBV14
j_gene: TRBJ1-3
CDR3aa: CASSQNSWSFISGNTIYF
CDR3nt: TGTGCCAGCAGCCAGAACTCCTGGAGTTTTATCTCTGGAAACACCATATATTTT

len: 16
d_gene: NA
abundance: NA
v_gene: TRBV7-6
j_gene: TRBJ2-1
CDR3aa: CASSQGLRGTYNEQFF
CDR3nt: TGTGCCAGCAGCCAAGGGTTGAGGGGGACCTACAATGAGCAGTTCTTC

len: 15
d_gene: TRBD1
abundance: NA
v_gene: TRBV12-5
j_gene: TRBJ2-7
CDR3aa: CASGTGQGESGEQYF
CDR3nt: TGTGCTAGTGGTACCGGACAGGGGGAATCCGGCGAGCAGTACTTC

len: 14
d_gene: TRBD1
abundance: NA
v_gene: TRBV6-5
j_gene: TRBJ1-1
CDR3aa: CASSQQGPDTEAFF
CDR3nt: TGTGCCAGCAGCCAACAGGGGCCGGACACTGAAGCTTTCTTT

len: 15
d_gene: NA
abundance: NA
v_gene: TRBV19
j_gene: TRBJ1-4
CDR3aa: CASSSTGGRREKLFF
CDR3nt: TGTGCCAGTAGCAGCACCGGGGGTCGGAGAGAAAAACTGTTTTTT

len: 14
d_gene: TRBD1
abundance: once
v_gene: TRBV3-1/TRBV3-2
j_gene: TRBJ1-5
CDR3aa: CASSQQQGGEPQHF
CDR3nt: TGTGCCAGCAGCCAACAACAGGGGGGAGAGCCCCAGCATTTT

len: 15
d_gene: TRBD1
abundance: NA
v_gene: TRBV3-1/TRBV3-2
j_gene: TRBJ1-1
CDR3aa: CASSQETGGWTEAFF
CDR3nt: TGTGCCAGCAGCCAAGAAACAGGGGGCTGGACTGAAGCTTTCTTT

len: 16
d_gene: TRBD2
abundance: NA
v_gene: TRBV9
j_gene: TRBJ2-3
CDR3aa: CASSVASGGTADTQYF
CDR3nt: TGTGCCAGCAGCGTAGCTAGCGGGGGGACGGCAGATACGCAGTATTTT

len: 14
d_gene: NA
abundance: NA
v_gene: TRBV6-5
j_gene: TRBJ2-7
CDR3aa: CASTSGLRGYEQYF
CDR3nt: TGTGCCAGCACCTCGGGACTCCGGGGCTACGAGCAGTACTTC

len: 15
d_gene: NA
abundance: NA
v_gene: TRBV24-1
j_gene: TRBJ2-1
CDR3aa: CATSSRTYNYNEQFF
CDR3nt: TGTGCCACCAGTTCTCGTACCTATAACTACAATGAGCAGTTCTTC

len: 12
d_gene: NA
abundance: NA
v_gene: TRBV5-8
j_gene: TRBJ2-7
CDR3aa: CASSHQGNEQYF
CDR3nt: TGTGCCAGCAGCCACCAGGGGAACGAGCAGTACTTC

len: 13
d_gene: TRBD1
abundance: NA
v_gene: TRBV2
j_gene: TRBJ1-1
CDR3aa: CASNPTGFLEAFF
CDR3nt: TGTGCCAGCAACCCGACAGGGTTTTTAGAAGCTTTCTTT

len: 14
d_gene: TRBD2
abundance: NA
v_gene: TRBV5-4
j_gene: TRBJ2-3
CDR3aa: CASSYGLDTDTQYF
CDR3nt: TGTGCCAGCAGCTACGGACTAGACACAGATACGCAGTATTTT

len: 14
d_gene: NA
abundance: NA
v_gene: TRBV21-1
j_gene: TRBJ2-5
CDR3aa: CASSKDSRQETQYF
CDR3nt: TGTGCCAGCAGCAAAGATTCCCGTCAAGAGACCCAGTACTTC

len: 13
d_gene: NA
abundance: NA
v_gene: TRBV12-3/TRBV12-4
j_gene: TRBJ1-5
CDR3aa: CASSLFGNQPQHF
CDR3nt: TGTGCCAGCAGCCTCTTCGGCAATCAGCCCCAGCATTTT

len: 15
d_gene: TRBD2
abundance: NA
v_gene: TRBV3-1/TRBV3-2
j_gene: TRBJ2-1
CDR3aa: CASSQILAGANEQFF
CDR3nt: TGTGCCAGCAGCCAAATCCTAGCGGGGGCCAATGAGCAGTTCTTC

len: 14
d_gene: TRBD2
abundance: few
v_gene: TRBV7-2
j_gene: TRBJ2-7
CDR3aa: CASSLEPLAGKQYF
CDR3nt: TGTGCCAGCAGCTTAGAACCACTAGCGGGGAAACAGTACTTC

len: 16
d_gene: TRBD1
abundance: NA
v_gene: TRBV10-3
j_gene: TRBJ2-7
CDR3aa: CAISELQGASNYEQYF
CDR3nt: TGTGCCATCAGTGAGCTGCAGGGGGCATCTAACTACGAGCAGTACTTC

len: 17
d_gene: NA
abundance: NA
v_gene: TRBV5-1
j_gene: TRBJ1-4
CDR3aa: CASSLGRDLATNEKLFF
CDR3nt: TGCGCCAGCAGCTTAGGACGGGACTTAGCAACTAATGAAAAACTGTTTTTT

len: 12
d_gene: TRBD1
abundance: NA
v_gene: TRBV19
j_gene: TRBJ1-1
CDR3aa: CASISTGGSAFF
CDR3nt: TGTGCCAGTATCTCAACAGGGGGCTCGGCTTTCTTT

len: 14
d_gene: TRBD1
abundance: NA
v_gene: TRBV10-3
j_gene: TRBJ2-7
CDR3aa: CAISGTGASREQYF
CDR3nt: TGTGCCATCAGTGGGACAGGGGCGTCTAGAGAGCAGTACTTC

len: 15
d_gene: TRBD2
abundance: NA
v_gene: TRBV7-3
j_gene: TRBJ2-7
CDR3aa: CASSSSGGNSYEQYF
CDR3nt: TGTGCCAGCAGCTCTAGCGGGGGGAACTCCTACGAGCAGTACTTC

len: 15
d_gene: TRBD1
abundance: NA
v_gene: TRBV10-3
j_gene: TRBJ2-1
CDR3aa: CAISDEDRGSNEQFF
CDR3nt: TGTGCCATCAGTGACGAAGACAGGGGGAGTAATGAGCAGTTCTTC

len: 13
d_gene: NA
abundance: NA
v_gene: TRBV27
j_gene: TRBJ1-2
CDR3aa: CASTGGTDYGYTF
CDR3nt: TGTGCCAGCACCGGGGGTACCGACTATGGCTACACCTTC

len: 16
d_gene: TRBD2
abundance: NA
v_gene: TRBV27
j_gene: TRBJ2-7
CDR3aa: CASSIILGEGPYEQYF
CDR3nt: TGTGCCAGCAGCATTATCTTAGGGGAGGGACCCTACGAGCAGTACTTC

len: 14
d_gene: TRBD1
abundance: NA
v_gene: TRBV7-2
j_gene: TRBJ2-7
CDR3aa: CASSLGQGLYEQYF
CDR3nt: TGTGCCAGCAGCCTAGGACAGGGGTTGTACGAGCAGTACTTC

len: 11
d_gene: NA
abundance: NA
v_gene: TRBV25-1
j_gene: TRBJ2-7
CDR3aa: CASSAFHEQYF
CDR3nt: TGTGCCAGCAGTGCGTTCCACGAGCAGTACTTC

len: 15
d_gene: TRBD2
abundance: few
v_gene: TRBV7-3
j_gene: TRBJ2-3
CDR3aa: CASSRGLAGIDTQYF
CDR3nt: TGTGCCAGCAGCCGGGGACTAGCGGGCATAGATACGCAGTATTTT

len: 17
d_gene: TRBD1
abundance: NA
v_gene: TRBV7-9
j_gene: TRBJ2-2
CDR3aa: CASSRNWGQGPTGELFF
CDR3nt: TGTGCCAGCAGCCGGAATTGGGGACAGGGGCCCACCGGGGAGCTGTTTTTT

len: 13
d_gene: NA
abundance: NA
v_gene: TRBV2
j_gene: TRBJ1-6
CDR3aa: CASSQAVYSPLHF
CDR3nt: TGTGCCAGCAGTCAGGCAGTCTATTCACCCCTCCACTTT

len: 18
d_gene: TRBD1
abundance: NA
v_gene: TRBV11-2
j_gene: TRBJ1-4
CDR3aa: CASSLGDRGLGTNEKLFF
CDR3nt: TGTGCCAGCAGCTTAGGGGACAGGGGGCTTGGCACTAATGAAAAACTGTTTTTT

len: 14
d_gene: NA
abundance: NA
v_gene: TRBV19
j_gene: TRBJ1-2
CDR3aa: CASSIHGSNYGYTF
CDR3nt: TGTGCCAGTAGTATACACGGTTCTAACTATGGCTACACCTTC

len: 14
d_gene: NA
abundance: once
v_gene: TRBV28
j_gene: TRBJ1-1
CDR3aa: CASSGHSVGTEAFF
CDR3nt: TGTGCCAGCAGTGGACATTCGGTTGGCACTGAAGCTTTCTTT

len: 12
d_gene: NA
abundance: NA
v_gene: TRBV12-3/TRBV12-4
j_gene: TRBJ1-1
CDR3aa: CASSFVGLEAFF
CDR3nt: TGTGCCAGCAGTTTCGTTGGGCTGGAAGCTTTCTTT

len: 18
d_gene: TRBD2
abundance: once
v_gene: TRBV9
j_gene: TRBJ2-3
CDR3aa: CASSLGLAGGSGTDTQYF
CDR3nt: TGTGCCAGCAGCTTAGGACTAGCGGGGGGTTCTGGCACAGATACGCAGTATTTT

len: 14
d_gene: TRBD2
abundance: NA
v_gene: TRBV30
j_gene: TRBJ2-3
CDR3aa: CAWDRTSGGGTQYF
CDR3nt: TGTGCCTGGGACAGGACTAGCGGGGGGGGTACGCAGTATTTT

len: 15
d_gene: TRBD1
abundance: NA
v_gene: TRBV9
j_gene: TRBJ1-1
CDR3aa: CASSVGTGLNTEAFF
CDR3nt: TGTGCCAGCAGCGTTGGGACAGGCCTGAACACTGAAGCTTTCTTT

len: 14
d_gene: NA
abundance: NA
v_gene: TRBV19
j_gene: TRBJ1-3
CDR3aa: CASSILQAGNTIYF
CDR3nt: TGTGCCAGTAGTATCTTACAGGCTGGAAACACCATATATTTT

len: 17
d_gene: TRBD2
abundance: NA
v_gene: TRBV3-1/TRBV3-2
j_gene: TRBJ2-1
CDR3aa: CASSQVFGTSGRNEQFF
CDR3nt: TGTGCCAGCAGCCAAGTGTTCGGGACTAGCGGGCGCAATGAGCAGTTCTTC